These T cell receptor beta chains were read from a single sample in a study of early T cells in non-severe SARS-CoV-2 infection. Using its own MiXCR run on the 5' RACE reads, TCRdb lists one record per CDR3 protein. The table lists 20,000 or so distinct CDR3 sequences, roughly 5.6% of them singletons, with about 14% in the top ten. Source: whole blood, taken at baseline. The receptor set was obtained from an adult who was a healthcare worker with PCR-confirmed SARS-CoV-2 infection or an uninfected control (not recorded which). CDR3s include the opening cysteine and the closing phenylalanine or tryptophan. A D gene is named only where the DNA matches it firmly. Part of the rows lack a size; the others show once, few, many or a class for expanded clones.

many,TRBV6-1,TRBJ1-1,NA,CASFRTPGAEAFF,TGTGCCAGTTTTAGGACTCCTGGGGCTGAAGCTTTCTTT
many,TRBV4-1,TRBJ1-1,NA,CASSQGSRRTAAFF,TGCGCCAGCAGCCAAGGGTCTCGCCGAACGGCAGCTTTCTTT
many,TRBV12-3/TRBV12-4,TRBJ2-7,NA,CASSLAGQGGLVQYF,TGTGCCAGCAGTCTAGCGGGACAGGGAGGTTTGGTACAGTACTTC
NA,TRBV12-3/TRBV12-4,TRBJ1-1,NA,CASSFGRSMNTEAFF,TGTGCCAGCAGTTTTGGGCGGTCTATGAACACTGAAGCTTTCTTT
NA,TRBV9,TRBJ2-7,NA,CASSVFLGYEQYF,TGTGCCAGCAGCGTATTCTTAGGGTACGAGCAGTACTTC
few,TRBV6-1,TRBJ1-1,NA,CASSEARGTEAFF,TGTGCCAGCAGTGAAGCCAGGGGCACTGAAGCTTTCTTT
few,TRBV7-9,TRBJ1-4,NA,CASRTSRGNEKLFF,TGTGCCAGCAGGACCTCCAGAGGTAATGAAAAACTGTTTTTT
medium-sized,TRBV7-6,TRBJ2-1,NA,CASSLAPGAGRYNEQFF,TGTGCCAGCAGCTTAGCGCCGGGAGCAGGCCGGTACAATGAGCAGTTCTTC
many,TRBV5-1,TRBJ1-4,TRBD1,CASSSGTVGEKLFF,TGCGCCAGCAGCTCTGGGACAGTTGGTGAAAAACTGTTTTTT
few,TRBV7-3,TRBJ2-1,NA,CASSLRNEQFF,TGTGCCAGCAGCTTGAGAAATGAGCAGTTCTTC
many,TRBV7-9,TRBJ2-2,TRBD2,CASSYETGLARNTGELFF,TGTGCCAGCAGCTACGAGACCGGACTAGCGAGGAACACCGGGGAGCTGTTTTTT
many,TRBV7-2,TRBJ1-2,TRBD1,CASSAAGTGGAYGYTF,TGTGCCAGCAGCGCCGCCGGGACAGGGGGCGCATATGGCTACACCTTC
many,TRBV5-8,TRBJ2-7,NA,CASSLLDGYSSYEQYF,TGTGCCAGCAGCTTATTGGACGGGTATAGCTCCTACGAGCAGTACTTC
NA,TRBV5-1,TRBJ2-7,NA,CASSLAFGTAPYEQYF,TGCGCCAGCAGCTTGGCTTTCGGGACGGCTCCCTACGAGCAGTACTTC
many,TRBV6-2/TRBV6-3,TRBJ1-2,NA,CASREPEGYTF,TGTGCCAGCAGAGAACCTGAGGGCTACACCTTC
many,TRBV7-2,TRBJ2-6,NA,CASIRNRATARVLTF,TGTGCCAGCATCAGAAACCGGGCCACCGCGCGCGTCCTGACTTTC
medium-sized,TRBV29-1,TRBJ2-6,NA,CSVERDTDSGANVLTF,TGCAGCGTTGAAAGAGACACCGACTCTGGGGCCAACGTCCTGACTTTC
NA,TRBV7-9,TRBJ2-7,NA,CASSLGVWTGFEQYF,TGTGCCAGCAGCTTAGGAGTTTGGACCGGATTCGAGCAGTACTTC
few,TRBV5-4,TRBJ2-1,NA,CASSSWGTGAYNEQFF,TGTGCCAGCAGCTCGTGGGGAACTGGGGCTTACAATGAGCAGTTCTTC
few,TRBV19,TRBJ2-4,NA,CASIPRAGPLAKNIQYF,TGTGCCAGTATCCCCCGGGCAGGTCCGCTAGCCAAAAACATTCAGTACTTC
NA,TRBV24-1,TRBJ2-3,NA,CATSPRRGSTDTQYF,TGTGCCACCAGTCCCCGGCGGGGTAGCACAGATACGCAGTATTTT
hyperexpanded,TRBV9,TRBJ2-3,TRBD2,CASSSLAGAAEDTQYF,TGTGCCAGCAGCTCGCTAGCGGGCGCCGCCGAAGATACGCAGTATTTT
few,TRBV6-5,TRBJ2-5,NA,CASSFSGSQETQYF,TGTGCCAGCAGTTTTAGCGGATCACAAGAGACCCAGTACTTC
many,TRBV12-5,TRBJ2-7,NA,CASSRSPIYEQYF,TGTGCTAGTTCTCGAAGTCCGATCTACGAGCAGTACTTC
medium-sized,TRBV20-1,TRBJ1-1,NA,CSAGGYAEAFF,TGCAGTGCTGGGGGGTACGCTGAAGCTTTCTTT
many,TRBV9,TRBJ2-7,NA,CASSSSSSYEQYF,TGTGCCAGCAGCTCCTCCTCGAGCTACGAGCAGTACTTC
few,TRBV13,TRBJ2-1,TRBD2,CASSLGSTSGVDNEQFF,TGTGCCAGCAGCTTAGGCTCGACTAGCGGGGTTGACAATGAGCAGTTCTTC
many,TRBV24-1,TRBJ2-5,TRBD2,CATSDSSGGGQETQYF,TGTGCCACCAGTGATTCTAGCGGGGGAGGCCAAGAGACCCAGTACTTC
NA,TRBV20-1,TRBJ1-4,NA,CSARDGGVGKKLFF,TGCAGTGCTAGAGACGGGGGAGTGGGAAAAAAACTGTTTTTT
many,TRBV20-1,TRBJ2-7,NA,CSASYTDSYEQYF,TGCAGTGCTAGTTACACCGACTCCTACGAGCAGTACTTC
few,TRBV20-1,TRBJ1-5,TRBD1,CSARSIRTGRNQPQHF,TGCAGTGCTAGATCAATCAGGACAGGGAGAAATCAGCCCCAGCATTTT
many,TRBV6-5,TRBJ2-7,NA,CASSRASYEQYF,TGTGCCAGCAGCAGGGCCTCCTACGAGCAGTACTTC
many,TRBV5-1,TRBJ2-4,NA,CASSLEDGGVQYF,TGCGCCAGCAGCTTGGAGGACGGGGGAGTTCAGTACTTC
NA,TRBV6-2/TRBV6-3,TRBJ2-3,NA,CASSYSSRRVDADTQYF,TGTGCCAGCAGTTACTCGAGTCGCAGGGTTGACGCAGATACGCAGTATTTT
medium-sized,TRBV19,TRBJ1-2,NA,CASSPHLDLTYGYTF,TGTGCCAGTAGCCCTCACTTGGATTTAACCTATGGCTACACCTTC
few,TRBV18,TRBJ2-7,NA,CASSPWRTDPYYEQYF,TGTGCCAGCTCACCCTGGCGCACGGACCCTTACTACGAGCAGTACTTC
few,TRBV7-8,TRBJ2-1,NA,CASNLARRPSSYNEQFF,TGTGCCAGCAACTTAGCGCGGCGCCCTAGCTCCTACAATGAGCAGTTCTTC
NA,TRBV12-3/TRBV12-4,TRBJ2-5,NA,CASSWERAPLVGETQYF,TGTGCCAGCAGTTGGGAGCGGGCGCCGTTAGTAGGAGAGACCCAGTACTTC
few,TRBV2,TRBJ1-2,NA,CASSPDGFYGYTF,TGTGCCAGCAGCCCGGACGGATTCTATGGCTACACCTTC
many,TRBV7-9,TRBJ1-1,NA,CASGTRAVNTEAFF,TGTGCCAGCGGCACTAGGGCAGTGAACACTGAAGCTTTCTTT
NA,TRBV5-1,TRBJ2-5,NA,CASSLENPQETQYF,TGCGCCAGCAGCTTGGAAAACCCTCAAGAGACCCAGTACTTC
many,TRBV20-1,TRBJ2-7,NA,CSARPWRGTYEQYF,TGCAGTGCTAGACCCTGGAGGGGCACCTACGAGCAGTACTTC
NA,TRBV20-1,TRBJ2-5,TRBD2,CSAQGLAGGIGETQYF,TGCAGTGCTCAAGGACTAGCGGGGGGGATCGGAGAGACCCAGTACTTC
NA,TRBV7-2,TRBJ2-1,NA,CASSLSLGWDEQFF,TGTGCCAGCAGCTTATCTTTGGGCTGGGATGAGCAGTTCTTC
few,TRBV18,TRBJ2-7,NA,CASSPPGEQYF,TGTGCCAGCTCACCACCGGGTGAGCAGTACTTC
few,TRBV20-1,TRBJ2-1,TRBD1,CSAAGTGSYNEQFF,TGCAGTGCAGCCGGGACAGGCTCCTACAATGAGCAGTTCTTC
many,TRBV10-3,TRBJ2-5,NA,CAISVNSQETQYF,TGTGCCATCAGCGTAAACAGCCAAGAGACCCAGTACTTC
few,TRBV30,TRBJ1-1,NA,CAWSEIMNTEAFF,TGTGCCTGGAGCGAGATTATGAACACTGAAGCTTTCTTT
many,TRBV9,TRBJ1-1,NA,CASSVPGAEAFF,TGTGCCAGCAGCGTACCAGGGGCTGAAGCTTTCTTT
few,TRBV7-9,TRBJ2-5,TRBD1,CASSLRTGASFQETQYF,TGTGCCAGCAGCTTAAGGACAGGGGCATCCTTCCAAGAGACCCAGTACTTC
many,TRBV18,TRBJ1-5,NA,CASSPGTDQPQHF,TGTGCCAGCTCACCCGGGACGGACCAGCCCCAGCATTTT
medium-sized,TRBV6-6,TRBJ1-2,NA,CASSARDKIGYTF,TGTGCCAGCAGTGCACGGGACAAAATTGGCTACACCTTC
many,TRBV6-6,TRBJ2-7,NA,CASSYDTGQGLYEQYF,TGTGCCAGCAGTTATGATACGGGCCAGGGTCTTTACGAGCAGTACTTC
many,TRBV20-1,TRBJ1-6,TRBD1,CSARPPGGNSPLHF,TGCAGTGCTAGGCCCCCAGGGGGCAATTCACCCCTCCACTTT